The 30 T cell receptor beta chains reported below all come from one sample, sequenced in a study of cytomegalovirus exposure and HLA in healthy donors. Produced via immunoSEQ multiplex PCR; TCRdb's table is partial and in-frame only. The data contain fewer than 70,000 clones, roughly 95% of them singletons. Sequenced material: PBMCs. The receptor set was obtained from a woman aged 18-29 years in good health and CMV-seropositive.

The V gene is TRBV28, the J gene TRBJ2-1, with 7 bases matching TRBD2. Trimming took 3 bases from V and 4 from J; bases not matched to a gene: 6. There are 15 residues in the CDR3. The germline CDR1 and CDR2 sequences are MDHEN and SYDVKM. The CDR3 reads CASSFSLAAYNEQFF. The CDR3 DNA reads TGTGCCAGCAGTTTTAGTCTAGCGGCTTACAATGAGCAGTTCTTC.

V usage is TRBV4-2 and J usage is TRBJ2-1; D not resolved. The CDR3 sequence is 14 residues long. Deletions cut 4 bases from V and 7 bases from J, with 14 bases between. In germline, CDR1 is LGHNA, CDR2 YNFKEQ. CDR3 nucleotides: TGTGCCAGCAGCCCCGAGGTAAAGGTGAATGAGCAGTTCTTC. It encodes CASSPEVKVNEQFF.

This clone was seen once. The chain uses TRBV5-4 and TRBJ2-2; TRBD1 matches 8 bases. J was trimmed by 5 bases and V by 2 bases; bases with no gene match: 8. Germline V gene data show CDR1 as SGHNT and CDR2 as YYREEE (reference sequence). This CDR3 spans 16 amino acids. For the CDR3, the DNA is TGTGCCAGCAGCTTCCGGACAGGGACGGTAACCGGGGAGCTGTTTTTT. It translates to CASSFRTGTVTGELFF.

V and J are TRBV4-1 and TRBJ2-2; D is unclear. The V end was cut by 1 base, the J end by 6 bases, with 12 bases between. CDR1 and CDR2 from the germline V gene are MGHRA and YSYEKL. The CDR3 length is 15 residues. The CDR3 reads CASSQAAGYAGELFF. CDR3 DNA sequence: TGCGCCAGCAGCCAAGCCGCAGGTTATGCCGGGGAGCTGTTTTTT.

This chain connects TRBV7-3 to TRBJ2-5; TRBD1 matches at 10 bases. With V trimmed by 5 bases and J by 5 bases, 8 bases remained unmatched. The CDR3 is 15 amino acids. The germline gives CDR1 SGHTA, CDR2 FQGTGA. The CDR3 DNA is TGTGCCAGCAGCCGGACAGGGGGAGAATTTGAGACCCAGTACTTC. Translating gives CASSRTGGEFETQYF.

This clone appeared once. V is TRBV5-6 and J is TRBJ1-2, with D possibly being TRBD1 (5 bases). The CDR3 extends over 14 amino acids. From germline, CDR1 is SGHDT and CDR2 YYEEEE. V dropped 5 bases and J dropped 4 bases, with 15 bases sitting between them. CDR3 protein: CASSSVGGSYGYTF. Here the CDR3 DNA reads TGTGCCAGCAGTTCCGTCGGGGGGAGCTATGGCTACACCTTC.

V is TRBV7-2 and J is TRBJ1-2, with D perhaps TRBD1 (5 bases). CDR3 size: 16 residues. V lost 5 bases, J lost 6 bases, and 22 bases lay in between. Germline-derived CDR1 and CDR2 are SGHTA and FQGNSA. This CDR3 is CASSAGLQGKADGYTF. The CDR3 DNA reads TGTGCCAGCAGCGCAGGGCTCCAGGGAAAGGCCGATGGCTACACCTTC. Looking up the rest from reference TRBV7-2 and TRBJ1-2 gives the full variable domain: GAGVSQSPSNKVTEKGKDVELRCDPISGHTALYWYRQSLGQGLEFLIYFQGNSAPDKSGLPSDRFSAERTGGSVSTLTIQRTQQEDSAVYLCASSAGLQGKADGYTFGSGTRLTVV.

The chain carries TRBV27 and TRBJ2-5; no clear D. The DNA end lines up better with TRBJ2-7; the J call may be wrong. This CDR3 is built from 13 residues. Germline V gene data show CDR1 as MNHEY and CDR2 as SMNVEV (reference sequence). The CDR3 coding sequence is TGTGCCAGCAGTTTATCCGTGAACTACGAGCAGTACTTC. Protein product: CASSLSVNYEQYF.

The chain is built from TRBV21-1 and TRBJ2-7; no DNA check was done on the table's D call, TRBD1. TRBV21-1 has pseudogene status. The CDR3 spans 11 residues. CDR3 sequence reads: CATAGTEEQYF. CDR3 bases: TGTGCCACCGCCGGGACAGAGGAGCAGTACTTC.

V and J are TRBV18 and TRBJ2-7, with D perhaps TRBD2 (5 bases). Trimming pared 3 bases from V and 0 bases from J, leaving 9 bases between. The length of the CDR3 is 14 residues. Germline-derived CDR1 and CDR2 are KGHSH and LQKENI. The DNA of the CDR3 is TGTGCCAGCTCACCGCGCCGGGACTCCTACGAGCAGTACTTC. It specifies CASSPRRDSYEQYF.

This chain uses TRBV27 with TRBJ2-7, with D perhaps TRBD2 (6 bases). The V end was cut by 4 bases, the J end by 2 bases, with 12 bases between. The germline V gene encodes CDR1 MNHEY and CDR2 SMNVEV (reference sequence). The length of the CDR3 is 14 residues. In nucleotides, the CDR3 is TGTGCCAGCAGTTGGGGAGGCGGCCCCTACGAGCAGTACTTC. As protein: CASSWGGGPYEQYF.

This chain connects TRBV28 to TRBJ1-4, with 8 bases that match TRBD1. J lost 6 bases, V lost 6 bases, and 6 bases had no gene match. The CDR3 extends over 14 amino acids. CDR1 is MDHEN and CDR2 is SYDVKM in the germline V gene. The CDR3 sequence is CASSFSTGDEKLFF. DNA for the CDR3: TGTGCCAGCAGCTTTTCGACAGGGGATGAAAAACTGTTTTTT. Filled out from reference TRBV28 and TRBJ1-4, the complete variable domain reads DVKVTQSSRYLVKRTGEKVFLECVQDMDHENMFWYRQDPGLGLRLIYFSYDVKMKEKGDIPEGYSVSREKKERFSLILESASTNQTSMYLCASSFSTGDEKLFFGSGTQLSVL.

V gene TRBV15 combines with J gene TRBJ2-7; 8 nucleotides line up with TRBD2. In germline, CDR1 is LNHNV, CDR2 YYDKDF (reference sequence). The CDR3 loop spans 14 amino acids. The J segment lost 3 bases and the V segment lost 5 bases, leaving 6 bases of the junction unmatched. The CDR3 sequence: CATSRGTRGYEQYF. The CDR3 DNA follows: TGTGCCACCAGCCGCGGGACTAGGGGCTACGAGCAGTACTTC. Full variable domain (outside the CDR3, taken from reference TRBV15 and TRBJ2-7): DAMVIQNPRYQVTQFGKPVTLSCSQTLNHNVMYWYQQKSSQAPKLLFHYYDKDFNNEADTPDNFQSRRPNTSFCFLDIRSPGLGDTAMYLCATSRGTRGYEQYFGPGTRLTVT.

V and J are TRBV2 and TRBJ2-7; D gene uncertain. Between the trimmed V and J ends, which lost 4 bases and 3 bases, there was a span of 4 bases. The CDR3 runs to 11 residues. The germline V gene encodes CDR1 SNHLY and CDR2 FYNNEI. CDR3 DNA sequence: TGTGCCAGCAGTGCCAACTACGAGCAGTACTTC. Protein: CASSANYEQYF.

The chain combines TRBV28 with TRBJ1-2; 9 bases are a match to TRBD1. This CDR3 has 15 residues. Germline assignment: CDR1 MDHEN and CDR2 SYDVKM. V dropped 3 bases and J dropped 5; count of bases not matched to a gene: 7. CDR3 loop: CASSFRDRVLYGYTF. The CDR3 DNA reads TGTGCCAGCAGTTTCCGGGACAGGGTCCTGTATGGCTACACCTTC.

In its sample, this clone was seen a few times. This chain joins TRBV14 and TRBJ2-1, with TRBD2 as a possible D gene (6 bases). The CDR3 loop spans 16 amino acids. The V and J ends lost 1 base and 5 bases respectively, with 15 bases between them. Per the germline V gene, CDR1 is SGHDN and CDR2 is FVKESK. CDR3: CASSQGAGRLNNEQFF. CDR3 nucleotide sequence: TGTGCCAGCAGCCAAGGGGCAGGGAGGCTGAACAATGAGCAGTTCTTC.

The V gene is TRBV9, the J gene TRBJ2-1, with D tentatively TRBD2 (6 bases). Germline CDR1 SGDLS, CDR2 YYNGEE. This CDR3 is 15 amino acids long. Trimming pared 3 bases from V and 1 base from J, leaving 11 bases between. The DNA of the CDR3 is TGTGCCAGCAGCGCGGGACTTATTTCCTACAATGAGCAGTTCTTC. Its translation: CASSAGLISYNEQFF.

The chain joins TRBV6-4 to TRBJ2-3, with 9 bases matching TRBD2. J lost 8 bases, V lost 4 bases, and 10 bases had no gene match. Germline values: CDR1 MRHNA, CDR2 SNTAGT. The CDR3 loop spans 15 amino acids. CDR3 in amino acids: CASSASGGPRGTQYF. The CDR3, as DNA: TGTGCCAGCAGTGCCAGCGGGGGGCCGAGGGGTACGCAGTATTTT.

The chain is built from TRBV15 and TRBJ2-5; no clear D gene. Germline CDR1 reads LNHNV; CDR2 reads YYDKDF (reference sequence). Trimming pared 0 bases from V and 1 base from J, leaving 12 bases between. CDR3 length: 16 amino acids. The CDR3 here is CATSRDLAASQETQYF. CDR3 bases: TGTGCCACCAGCAGAGATCTGGCAGCGTCCCAAGAGACCCAGTACTTC.

The chain has TRBV5-1 and TRBJ2-1, with D perhaps TRBD2 (5 bases). This CDR3 has 15 residues. V gave up 4 bases and J gave up 3 bases, with 14 bases separating them. CDR1 is SGHRS, CDR2 YFSETQ, per germline. CDR3 nucleotides: TGCGCCAGCAGCGCTCACCTTCGGGGCTACAATGAGCAGTTCTTC. This encodes CASSAHLRGYNEQFF.

V and J are TRBV18 and TRBJ2-1, with TRBD2 matching over 9 bases. V shed 3 bases, J shed 7 bases, and the junction held 7 bases outside the gene matches. The germline gives CDR1 KGHSH, CDR2 LQKENI. The CDR3 consists of 15 residues. The CDR3 nucleotides are TGTGCCAGCTCACCTCGGCGGGGGGGCGGTAATGAGCAGTTCTTC. Translating gives CASSPRRGGGNEQFF.

The chain employs TRBV28 and TRBJ1-3; D is possibly TRBD1 (6 bases). CDR1 and CDR2 (germline): MDHEN, SYDVKM. The germline V and J ends were trimmed by 5 bases and 4 bases, with 15 bases remaining between them. The CDR3 length is 15 residues. The CDR3: CASSTQGRKGNTIYF. In nucleotides, the CDR3 is TGTGCCAGCAGTACGCAGGGGAGAAAGGGAAACACCATATATTTT.

The V and J genes are TRBV10-1 and TRBJ2-7; TRBD1 matches 7 bases. V shed 3 bases and J 0 bases; nucleotides not matched to a gene: 11. Germline V gene data show CDR1 as WNHNN and CDR2 as SYGVQD (reference sequence). The CDR3 consists of 17 residues. CDR3 in DNA: TGCGCCAGCAGTGATGGTTTTCTCCGGGACAGCTCCTACGAGCAGTACTTC. Its protein product is CASSDGFLRDSSYEQYF.

The V and J genes are TRBV2 and TRBJ2-1; 16 bases agree with TRBD2. After removal of 9 bases from V and 0 bases from J, the junction contained 11 bases not matched to a gene. This CDR3 region has 19 residues. Germline CDR1 is SNHLY and CDR2 is FYNNEI. CDR3 nucleotide sequence: TGTGCCAGTCGGACCGGGACTAGCGGGAGGGTTAGCTCCTACAATGAGCAGTTCTTC. Residues: CASRTGTSGRVSSYNEQFF.

The rearrangement links TRBV6-5 to TRBJ2-3; 9 nucleotides agree with TRBD2. Germline V gene data show CDR1 as MNHEY and CDR2 as SVGAGI. J was trimmed by 0 bases and V by 0 bases; bases with no gene match: 1. This CDR3 contains 16 residues. The CDR3 sequence is CASSYSLAGSTDTQYF. The CDR3 DNA follows: TGTGCCAGCAGTTACTCGCTAGCGGGGAGCACAGATACGCAGTATTTT.

Here the CDR3 reads CASRETVQPSTDTQYF. CDR3 nucleotide sequence: TGTGCCAGCAGAGAGACAGTACAACCTAGCACAGATACGCAGTATTTT. The chain joins TRBV2 to TRBJ2-3; D might be TRBD1 (5 bases). There are 16 residues in the CDR3. Germline assignment: CDR1 SNHLY and CDR2 FYNNEI. V lost 6 bases and J 0 bases, leaving 16 bases between the germline ends.

The chain employs TRBV9 and TRBJ2-1, with 9 bases matching TRBD2. The CDR3 totals 15 residues. Trimming removed 0 bases from V and 7 bases from J; junction bases left unmatched: 5. CDR1 SGDLS and CDR2 YYNGEE come from the germline V gene. CDR3 DNA sequence: TGTGCCAGCAGCGTAGAGGCTAGCGGGACGAATGAGCAGTTCTTC. It codes for CASSVEASGTNEQFF.

CDR3 sequence (DNA): TGTGCCAGCAGCTTGAAGGGAAGGGGTGACGAAAAACTGTTTTTT. This encodes CASSLKGRGDEKLFF. V is TRBV5-4 and J is TRBJ1-4; maybe TRBD1 (5 bases). V was trimmed by 1 base and J by 8 bases, leaving 15 bases between them. This CDR3 is 15 amino acids long. Germline V CDR1 and CDR2: SGHNT, YYREEE (reference sequence).

The rearrangement links TRBV4-3 to TRBJ2-5, with 9 bases that match TRBD2. The CDR3 is 18 residues long. The ends lost 0 bases at V and 4 bases at J; junction bases unmatched: 12. CDR1 and CDR2 from the germline V gene are LGHNA and YSLEER. The CDR3 sequence is CASSQDPWGSGGRETQYF. The CDR3 region has the DNA TGCGCCAGCAGCCAAGATCCTTGGGGTAGCGGGGGCAGAGAGACCCAGTACTTC.

The chain carries TRBV28 and TRBJ2-4, with 14 nucleotides matching TRBD2. This CDR3 contains 20 residues. J was trimmed by 0 bases and V by 5 bases; bases with no gene match: 12. The germline V gene has CDR1 MDHEN and CDR2 SYDVKM. CDR3 DNA: TGTGCCAGCAGTCCCGGGACTAGCGGGAGTAGGCACGAAGCCAAAAACATTCAGTACTTC. The encoded protein is CASSPGTSGSRHEAKNIQYF.